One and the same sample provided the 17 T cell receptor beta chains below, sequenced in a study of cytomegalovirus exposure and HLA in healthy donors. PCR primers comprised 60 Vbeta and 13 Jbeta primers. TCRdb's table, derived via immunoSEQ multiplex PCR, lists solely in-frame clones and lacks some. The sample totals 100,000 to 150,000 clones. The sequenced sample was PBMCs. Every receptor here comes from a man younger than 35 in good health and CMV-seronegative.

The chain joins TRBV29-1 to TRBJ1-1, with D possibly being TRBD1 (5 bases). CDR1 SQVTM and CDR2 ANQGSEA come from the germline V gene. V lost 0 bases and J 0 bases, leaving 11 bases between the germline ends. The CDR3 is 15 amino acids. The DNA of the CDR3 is TGCAGCGTTGAAGATCTCGGGGGAATGAACACTGAAGCTTTCTTT. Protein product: CSVEDLGGMNTEAFF.

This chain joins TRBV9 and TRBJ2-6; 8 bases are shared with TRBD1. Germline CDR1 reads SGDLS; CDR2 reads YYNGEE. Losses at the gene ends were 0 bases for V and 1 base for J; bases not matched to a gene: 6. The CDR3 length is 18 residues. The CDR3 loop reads CASSVATQGASGANVLTF. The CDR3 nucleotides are TGTGCCAGCAGCGTAGCTACCCAGGGGGCATCTGGGGCCAACGTCCTGACTTTC. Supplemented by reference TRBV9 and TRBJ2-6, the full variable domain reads DSGVTQTPKHLITATGQRVTLRCSPRSGDLSVYWYQQSLDQGLQFLIQYYNGEERAKGNILERFSAQQFPDLHSELNLSSLELGDSALYFCASSVATQGASGANVLTFGAGSRLTVL.

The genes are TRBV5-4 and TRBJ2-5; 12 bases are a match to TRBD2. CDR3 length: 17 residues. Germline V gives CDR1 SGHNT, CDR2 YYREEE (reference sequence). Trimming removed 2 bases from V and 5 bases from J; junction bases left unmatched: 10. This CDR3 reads CASSFMVSSGGAETQYF. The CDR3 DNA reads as TGTGCCAGCAGCTTTATGGTGTCTAGCGGGGGGGCGGAGACCCAGTACTTC.

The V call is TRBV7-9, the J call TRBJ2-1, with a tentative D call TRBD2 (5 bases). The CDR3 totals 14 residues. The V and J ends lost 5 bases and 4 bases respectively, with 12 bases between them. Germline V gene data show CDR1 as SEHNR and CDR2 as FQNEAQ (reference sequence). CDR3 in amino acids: CASSPLGGYNEQFF. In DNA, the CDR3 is TGTGCCAGCAGCCCTCTGGGCGGGTACAATGAGCAGTTCTTC.

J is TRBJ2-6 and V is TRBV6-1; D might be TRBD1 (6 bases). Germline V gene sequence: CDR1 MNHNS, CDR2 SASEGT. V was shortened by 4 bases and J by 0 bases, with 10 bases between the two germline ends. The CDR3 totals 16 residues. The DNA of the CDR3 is TGTGCCAGCAGTGGACAGGTAGTCTCTGGGGCCAACGTCCTGACTTTC. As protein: CASSGQVVSGANVLTF.

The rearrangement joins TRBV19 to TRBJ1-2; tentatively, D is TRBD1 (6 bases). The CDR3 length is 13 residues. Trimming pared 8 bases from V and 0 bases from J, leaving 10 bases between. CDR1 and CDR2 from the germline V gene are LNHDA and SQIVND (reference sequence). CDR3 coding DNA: TGTGCCAGTGGACAGTTTACTAACTATGGCTACACCTTC. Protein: CASGQFTNYGYTF. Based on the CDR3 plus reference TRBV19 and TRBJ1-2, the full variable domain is DGGITQSPKYLFRKEGQNVTLSCEQNLNHDAMYWYRQDPGQGLRLIYYSQIVNDFQKGDIAEGYSVSREKKESFPLTVTSAQKNPTAFYLCASGQFTNYGYTFGSGTRLTVV.

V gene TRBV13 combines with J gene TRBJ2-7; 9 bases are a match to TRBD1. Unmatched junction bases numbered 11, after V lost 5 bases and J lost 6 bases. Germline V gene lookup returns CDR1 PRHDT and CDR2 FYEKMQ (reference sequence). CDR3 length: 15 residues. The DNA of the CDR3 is TGTGCCAGCAGCCAACGGGGACAGGGTATCGTCGAGCAGTACTTC. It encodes CASSQRGQGIVEQYF. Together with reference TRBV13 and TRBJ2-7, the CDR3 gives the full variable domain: AAGVIQSPRHLIKEKRETATLKCYPIPRHDTVYWYQQGPGQDPQFLISFYEKMQSDKGSIPDRFSAQQFSDYHSELNMSSLELGDSALYFCASSQRGQGIVEQYFGPGTRLTVT.

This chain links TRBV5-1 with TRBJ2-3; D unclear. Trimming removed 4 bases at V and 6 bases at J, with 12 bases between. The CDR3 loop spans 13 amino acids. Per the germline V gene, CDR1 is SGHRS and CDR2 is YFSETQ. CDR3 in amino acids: CASSTIIADTQYF. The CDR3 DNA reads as TGCGCCAGCAGCACCATAATAGCTGATACGCAGTATTTT.

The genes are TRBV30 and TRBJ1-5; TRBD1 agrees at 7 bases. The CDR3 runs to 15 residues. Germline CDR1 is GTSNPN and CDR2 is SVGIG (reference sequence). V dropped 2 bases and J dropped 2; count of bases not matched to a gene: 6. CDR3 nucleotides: TGTGCCTGGAGTTATCTAACAGGGGGCAATCAGCCCCAGCATTTT. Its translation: CAWSYLTGGNQPQHF.

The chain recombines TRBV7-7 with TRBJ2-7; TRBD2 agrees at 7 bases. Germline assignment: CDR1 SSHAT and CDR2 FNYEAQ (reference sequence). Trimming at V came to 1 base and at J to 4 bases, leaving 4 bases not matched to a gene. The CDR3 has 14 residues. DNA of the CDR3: TGTGCCAGCAGCTTAGGGACTAGTCCGTACGAGCAGTACTTC. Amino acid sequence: CASSLGTSPYEQYF.

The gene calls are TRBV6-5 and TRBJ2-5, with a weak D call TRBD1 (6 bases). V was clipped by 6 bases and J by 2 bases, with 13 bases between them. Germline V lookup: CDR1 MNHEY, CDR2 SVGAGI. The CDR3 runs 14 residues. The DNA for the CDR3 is TGTGCCAGCAGATTATACGGACAGCAAGAGACCCAGTACTTC. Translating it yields CASRLYGQQETQYF.

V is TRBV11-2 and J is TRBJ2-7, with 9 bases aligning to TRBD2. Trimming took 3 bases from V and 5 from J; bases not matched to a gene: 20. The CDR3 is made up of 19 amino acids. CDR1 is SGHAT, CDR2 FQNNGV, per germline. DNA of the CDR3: TGTGCCAGCAGCTTGGGAGCGGGAGGTTTGACACCCCTCGCCCACGAGCAGTACTTC. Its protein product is CASSLGAGGLTPLAHEQYF. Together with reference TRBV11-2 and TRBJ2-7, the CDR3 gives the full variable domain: EAGVAQSPRYKIIEKRQSVAFWCNPISGHATLYWYQQILGQGPKLLIQFQNNGVVDDSQLPKDRFSAERLKGVDSTLKIQPAKLEDSAVYLCASSLGAGGLTPLAHEQYFGPGTRLTVT.

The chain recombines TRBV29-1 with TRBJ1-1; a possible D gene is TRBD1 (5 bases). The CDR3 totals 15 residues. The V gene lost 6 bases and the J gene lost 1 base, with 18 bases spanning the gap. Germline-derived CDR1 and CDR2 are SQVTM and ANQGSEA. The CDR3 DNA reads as TGCAGCGTCTTTTCGGCCGACAGACCGAACACTGAAGCTTTCTTT. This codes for CSVFSADRPNTEAFF.

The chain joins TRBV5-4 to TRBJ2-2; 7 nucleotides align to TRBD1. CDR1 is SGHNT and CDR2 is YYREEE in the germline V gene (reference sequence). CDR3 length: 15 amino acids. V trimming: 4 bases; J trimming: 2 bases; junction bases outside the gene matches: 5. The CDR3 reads CASSRGDSNTGELFF. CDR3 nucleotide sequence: TGTGCCAGCAGCCGAGGGGACAGTAACACCGGGGAGCTGTTTTTT.

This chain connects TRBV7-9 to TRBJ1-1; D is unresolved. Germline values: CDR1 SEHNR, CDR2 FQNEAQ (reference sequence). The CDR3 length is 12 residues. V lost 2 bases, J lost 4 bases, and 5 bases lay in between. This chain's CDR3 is CASSLSLTEAFF. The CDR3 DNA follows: TGTGCCAGCAGCTTATCTCTCACTGAAGCTTTCTTT.

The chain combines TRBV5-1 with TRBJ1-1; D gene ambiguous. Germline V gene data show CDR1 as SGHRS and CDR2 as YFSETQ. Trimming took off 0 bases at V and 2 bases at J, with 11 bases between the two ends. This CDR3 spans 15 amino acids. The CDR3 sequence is CASSLAAGPNTEAFF. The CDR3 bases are TGCGCCAGCAGCTTGGCGGCAGGTCCTAACACTGAAGCTTTCTTT. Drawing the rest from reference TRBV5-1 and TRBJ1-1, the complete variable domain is KAGVTQTPRYLIKTRGQQVTLSCSPISGHRSVSWYQQTPGQGLQFLFEYFSETQRNKGNFPGRFSGRQFSNSRSEMNVSTLELGDSALYLCASSLAAGPNTEAFFGQGTRLTVV.

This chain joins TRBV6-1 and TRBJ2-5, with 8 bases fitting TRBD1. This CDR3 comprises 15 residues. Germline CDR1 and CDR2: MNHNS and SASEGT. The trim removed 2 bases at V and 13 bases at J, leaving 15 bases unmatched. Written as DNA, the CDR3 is TGTGCCAGCAGTGAAAGGCCCCAAGTCAGGGGGCTGGGGTACTTC. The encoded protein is CASSERPQVRGLGYF.